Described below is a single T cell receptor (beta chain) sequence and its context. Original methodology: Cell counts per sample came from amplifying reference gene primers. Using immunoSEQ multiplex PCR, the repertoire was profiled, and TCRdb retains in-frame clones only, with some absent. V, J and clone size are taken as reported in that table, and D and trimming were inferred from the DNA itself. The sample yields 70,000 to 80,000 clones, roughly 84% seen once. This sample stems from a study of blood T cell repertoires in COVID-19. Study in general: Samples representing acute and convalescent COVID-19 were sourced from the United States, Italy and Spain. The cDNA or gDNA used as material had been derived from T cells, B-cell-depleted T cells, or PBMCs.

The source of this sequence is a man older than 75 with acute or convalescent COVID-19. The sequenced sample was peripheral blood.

CDR3 region: CASSSGQGGNTIYF. The DNA for the CDR3 is TGTGCCAGCAGCTCTGGACAGGGTGGAAACACCATATATTTT. This sequence joins TRBV7-9 and TRBJ1-3; the match to TRBD1 covers 8 bases. Germline V CDR1 and CDR2: SEHNR, FQNEAQ (reference sequence). This CDR3 spans 14 amino acids. After removal of 4 bases from V and 3 bases from J, the junction contained 2 bases not matched to a gene.